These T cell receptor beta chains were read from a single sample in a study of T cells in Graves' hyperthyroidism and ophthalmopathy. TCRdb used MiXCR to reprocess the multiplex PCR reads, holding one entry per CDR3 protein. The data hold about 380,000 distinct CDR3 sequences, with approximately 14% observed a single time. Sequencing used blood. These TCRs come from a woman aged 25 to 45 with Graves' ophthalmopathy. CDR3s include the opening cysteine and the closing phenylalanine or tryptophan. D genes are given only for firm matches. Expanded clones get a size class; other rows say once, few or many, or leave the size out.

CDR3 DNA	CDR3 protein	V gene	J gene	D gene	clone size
TGTGCCAGCAGTTTATTCCCCAATGAGCAGTTCTTC	CASSLFPNEQFF	TRBV28	TRBJ2-1	NA	many
TGCGCCAGCACCAGAGAGGGGGTCCACGAGCAGTACTTC	CASTREGVHEQYF	TRBV5-1	TRBJ2-7	NA	NA
TGCAGCGTTGCGAGGACCTATAATTCACCCCTCCACTTT	CSVARTYNSPLHF	TRBV29-1	TRBJ1-6	NA	many
TGTGCCAGCAGCGCCGGGACAGGTCTTACCTACGAGCAGTACTTC	CASSAGTGLTYEQYF	TRBV9	TRBJ2-7	TRBD1	NA
TGTGCCAGCACTCACAGGGGTCCCTACAATGAGCAGTTCTTC	CASTHRGPYNEQFF	TRBV6-1	TRBJ2-1	TRBD1	many
TGTGCCAGCAGTTCACACAGGGTACAGCCCCAGCATTTT	CASSSHRVQPQHF	TRBV28	TRBJ1-5	NA	many
TGTGCCAGCAGTCAGGATATGGGCTATGGCTACACCTTC	CASSQDMGYGYTF	TRBV6-1	TRBJ1-2	NA	NA
TGTGCCAGCAGCTTCGGTCTAGCGGGGGCTAATGAGCAGTTCTTC	CASSFGLAGANEQFF	TRBV5-5	TRBJ2-1	TRBD2	NA
TGCAGTGCTACCCACCGACCGGGACATAACAATGAGCAGTTCTTC	CSATHRPGHNNEQFF	TRBV20-1	TRBJ2-1	NA	many
TGTGCCTGGAGTACGTGGGAGTTAGGAGAGACCCAGTACTTC	CAWSTWELGETQYF	TRBV30	TRBJ2-5	NA	many
TGCAGCGTGACTAGCCGGGTAGGGGATACGCAGTATTTT	CSVTSRVGDTQYF	TRBV29-1	TRBJ2-3	TRBD2	NA
TGTGCCAGCAGCTTATCCCGGGGAAAACGAGGGAAATTCTCTACCCCCTATGGCTACACCTTC	CASSLSRGKRGKFSTPYGYTF	TRBV13	TRBJ1-2	NA	few
TGTGCCAGCAGTTACCCTCGGACTAGCGGGTACAATGAGCAGTTCTTC	CASSYPRTSGYNEQFF	TRBV6-5	TRBJ2-1	TRBD2	many
TGTGCCAGCAGTTTTTTGGACAGGGTACTCGCGACTAATGAAAAACTGTTTTTT	CASSFLDRVLATNEKLFF	TRBV28	TRBJ1-4	TRBD1	few
TGTGCCAGCAGGTTCCGAGAGACTCCTTACTATGGCTACACCTTC	CASRFRETPYYGYTF	TRBV2	TRBJ1-2	NA	NA
TGTGCCGCCCCGGGACAGGGTACTGAAGCTTTCTTT	CAAPGQGTEAFF	TRBV30	TRBJ1-1	TRBD1	many
TGTGCTAGTGGTCCGGGACAGGGGGCTCACGGGGAGCTGTTTTTT	CASGPGQGAHGELFF	TRBV12-5	TRBJ2-2	TRBD1	few
TGTGCCAGCAGTTACGCCCCTGATGGGCAAACCAACTATGGCTACACCTTC	CASSYAPDGQTNYGYTF	TRBV6-6	TRBJ1-2	NA	NA